The source of this TCR beta chain is a study of human T cells and chemical hapten exposure. Study conclusions and caveats: After DPC sensitization, TCRs above 1 in 1000 frequency showed no change.

Specified time point: patch test 3, about 24 weeks after DPC sensitization. Treatment described: therapeutic diphenylcyclopropenone sensitization with weekly scalp DPC. Alopecia patients between 18 and 70 years old and suitable for DPC were used as donors. For this clonotype: No antigen is known for it.

The CDR3 sequence is 14 residues long. Trimming stripped 5 bases from V and 1 base from J, with 9 bases between. CDR1 and CDR2 (germline): KGHDR, SFDVKD. Per the authors' pipeline: The median was around 89,000 TCRs per sample, ranging roughly 23,224 to 690,600. TCRdb itself ran the RACE reads through MiXCR, one entry per CDR3 protein. The V and J calls were determined by TCRdb, not by the authors. This sample has over 150,000 distinct CDR3 sequences; 25% to 35% occur once, and the top ten carry 2.1%. The sequence was obtained from a young woman with alopecia areata. Some clones in this sample may be carry-over from other donors' samples. The specimen comprised whole blood, sampled in connection with sensitization to the hapten diphenylcyclopropenone (DPC). The chain links TRBV24-1 to TRBJ2-3; D is ambiguous. CDR3 protein: CATSVSARTDTQYF. The CDR3 nucleotides read TGTGCCACCAGTGTCAGCGCCCGCACAGATACGCAGTATTTT.